This T cell receptor (beta chain) was recovered during a study of cytomegalovirus exposure and HLA in healthy donors. This CDR3 spans 15 amino acids. V was clipped by 3 bases and J by 1 base; unmatched bases: 3. Per germline, CDR1 SGHDT and CDR2 YYEEEE. The PCR contained 60 Vbeta and 13 Jbeta primers. Generated by immunoSEQ multiplex PCR, the TCRdb table keeps only in-frame clones and is missing some. The sample holds 120,000 to 150,000 clones, over 70% seen once. The receptor's source is a male donor in good health and CMV-seronegative. Sequencing input: PBMCs. This chain links TRBV5-6 with TRBJ1-1; 10 bases are shared with TRBD1. CDR3 sequence: CASSWWTGGNTEAFF. CDR3 DNA: TGTGCCAGCAGCTGGTGGACAGGGGGGAACACTGAAGCTTTCTTT.